This TCR beta chain is from a study of blood T cell repertoires in COVID-19. Across the whole study: PBMCs, B-cell-depleted T cells, or T cells provided the cDNA or gDNA that made up the material.

Between the trimmed V and J ends, which lost 7 bases and 8 bases, there was a span of 17 bases. The CDR3 runs to 13 residues. The germline CDR1 and CDR2 sequences are SNHLY and FYNNEI. This clone was picked up one time. Profiling relied on immunoSEQ multiplex PCR, and the TCRdb table lists in-frame clones only, not all of them. The sample records 250,000 to 300,000 clones, about 86% being singletons. Sequenced material: peripheral blood. The sequence derives from a man older than 75 with acute or convalescent COVID-19. The genes are TRBV2 and TRBJ1-1; D is ambiguous. DNA for the CDR3: TGTGCCAGCACCGACCCTAATCGGGGAGAAGCTTTCTTT. As protein: CASTDPNRGEAFF.